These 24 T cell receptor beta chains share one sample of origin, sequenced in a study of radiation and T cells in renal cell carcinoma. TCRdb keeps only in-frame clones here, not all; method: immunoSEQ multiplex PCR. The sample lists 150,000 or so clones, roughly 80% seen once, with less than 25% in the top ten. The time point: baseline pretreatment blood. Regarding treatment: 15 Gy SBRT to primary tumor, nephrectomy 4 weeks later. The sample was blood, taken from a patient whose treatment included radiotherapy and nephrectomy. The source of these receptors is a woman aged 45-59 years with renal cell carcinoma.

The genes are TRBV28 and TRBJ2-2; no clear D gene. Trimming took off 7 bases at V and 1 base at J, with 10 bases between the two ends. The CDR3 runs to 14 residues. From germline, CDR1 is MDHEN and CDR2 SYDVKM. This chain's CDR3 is CASNRVQNTGELFF. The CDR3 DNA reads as TGTGCCAGCAACCGCGTCCAGAACACCGGGGAGCTGTTTTTT.

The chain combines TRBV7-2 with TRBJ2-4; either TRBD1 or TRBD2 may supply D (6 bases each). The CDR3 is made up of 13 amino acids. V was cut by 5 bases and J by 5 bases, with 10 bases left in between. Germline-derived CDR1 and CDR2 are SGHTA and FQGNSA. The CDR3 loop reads CASSQRGENIQYF. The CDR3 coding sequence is TGTGCCAGCAGCCAAAGGGGGGAAAACATTCAGTACTTC.

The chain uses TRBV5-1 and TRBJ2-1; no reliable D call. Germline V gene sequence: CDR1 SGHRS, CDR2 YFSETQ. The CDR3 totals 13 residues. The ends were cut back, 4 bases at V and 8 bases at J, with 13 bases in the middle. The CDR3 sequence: CASSPLVVDEQFF. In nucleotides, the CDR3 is TGCGCCAGCAGCCCCTTGGTAGTGGATGAGCAGTTCTTC.

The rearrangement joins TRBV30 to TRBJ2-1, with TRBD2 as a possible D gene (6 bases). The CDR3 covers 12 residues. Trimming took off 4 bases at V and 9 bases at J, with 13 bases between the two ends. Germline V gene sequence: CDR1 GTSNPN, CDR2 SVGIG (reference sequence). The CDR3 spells CAWKFGGGEQFF. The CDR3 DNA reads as TGTGCCTGGAAGTTTGGGGGAGGTGAGCAGTTCTTC.

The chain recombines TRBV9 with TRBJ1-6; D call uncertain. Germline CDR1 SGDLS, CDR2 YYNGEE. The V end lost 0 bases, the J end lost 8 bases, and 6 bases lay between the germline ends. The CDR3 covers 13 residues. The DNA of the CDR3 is TGTGCCAGCAGCGTAGTGTTGGATTCACCCCTCCACTTT. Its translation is CASSVVLDSPLHF.

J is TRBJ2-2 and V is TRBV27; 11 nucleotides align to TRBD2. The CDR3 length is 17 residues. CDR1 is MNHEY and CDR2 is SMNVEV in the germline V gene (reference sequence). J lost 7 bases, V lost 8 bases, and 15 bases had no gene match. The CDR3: CASCQNRGLAELGELFF. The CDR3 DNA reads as TGTGCCAGCTGTCAAAACAGGGGACTAGCGGAGCTCGGGGAGCTGTTTTTT.

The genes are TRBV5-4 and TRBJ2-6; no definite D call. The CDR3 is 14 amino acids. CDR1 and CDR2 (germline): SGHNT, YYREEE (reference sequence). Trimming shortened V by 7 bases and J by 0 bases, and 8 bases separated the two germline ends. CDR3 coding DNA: TGTGCCAGCCAAGACCCCTCTGGGGCCAACGTCCTGACTTTC. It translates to CASQDPSGANVLTF.

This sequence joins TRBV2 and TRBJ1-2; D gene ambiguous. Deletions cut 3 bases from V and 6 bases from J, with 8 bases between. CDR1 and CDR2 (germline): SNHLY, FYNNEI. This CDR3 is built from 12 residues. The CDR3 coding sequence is TGTGCCAGCAGTGACCCTCCTAATGGCTACACCTTC. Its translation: CASSDPPNGYTF.

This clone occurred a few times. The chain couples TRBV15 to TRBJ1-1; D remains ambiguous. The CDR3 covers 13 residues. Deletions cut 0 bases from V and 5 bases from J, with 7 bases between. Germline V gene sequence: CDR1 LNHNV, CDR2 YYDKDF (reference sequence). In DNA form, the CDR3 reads TGTGCCACCAGCAGAGATCACGGAACTGAAGCTTTCTTT. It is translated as CATSRDHGTEAFF.

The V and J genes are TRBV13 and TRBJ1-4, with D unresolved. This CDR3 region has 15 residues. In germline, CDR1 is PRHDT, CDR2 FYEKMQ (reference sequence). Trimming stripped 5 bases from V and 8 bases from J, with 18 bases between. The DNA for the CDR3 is TGTGCCAGCAGCCGGCGACCCGCCCAACCAGAAAAACTGTTTTTT. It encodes CASSRRPAQPEKLFF.

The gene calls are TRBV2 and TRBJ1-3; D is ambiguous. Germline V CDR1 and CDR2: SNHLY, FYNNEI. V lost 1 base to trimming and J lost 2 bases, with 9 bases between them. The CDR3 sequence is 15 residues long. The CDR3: CASSEEVVAGNTIYF. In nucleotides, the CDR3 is TGTGCCAGCAGTGAAGAGGTAGTTGCTGGAAACACCATATATTTT. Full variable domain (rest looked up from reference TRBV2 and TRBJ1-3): EPEVTQTPSHQVTQMGQEVILRCVPISNHLYFYWYRQILGQKVEFLVSFYNNEISEKSEIFDDQFSVERPDGSNFTLKIRSTKLEDSAMYFCASSEEVVAGNTIYFGEGSWLTVV.

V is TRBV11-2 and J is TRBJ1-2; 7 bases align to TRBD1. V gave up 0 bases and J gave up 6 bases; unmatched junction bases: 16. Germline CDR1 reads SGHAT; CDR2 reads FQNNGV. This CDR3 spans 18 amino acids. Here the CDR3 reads CASSLDHRGILLGHGYTF. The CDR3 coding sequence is TGTGCCAGCAGCTTAGATCACAGGGGAATCCTCCTAGGACATGGCTACACCTTC.

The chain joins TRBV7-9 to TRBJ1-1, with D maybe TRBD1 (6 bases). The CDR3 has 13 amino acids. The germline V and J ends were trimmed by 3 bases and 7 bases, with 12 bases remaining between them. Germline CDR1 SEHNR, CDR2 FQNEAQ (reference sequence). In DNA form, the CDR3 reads TGTGCCAGCAGCTTTAGCGGACAGATTGAAGCTTTCTTT. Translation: CASSFSGQIEAFF. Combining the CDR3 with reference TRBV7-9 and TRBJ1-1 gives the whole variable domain DTGVSQNPRHKITKRGQNVTFRCDPISEHNRLYWYRQTLGQGPEFLTYFQNEAQLEKSRLLSDRFSAERPKGSFSTLEIQRTEQGDSAMYLCASSFSGQIEAFFGQGTRLTVV.

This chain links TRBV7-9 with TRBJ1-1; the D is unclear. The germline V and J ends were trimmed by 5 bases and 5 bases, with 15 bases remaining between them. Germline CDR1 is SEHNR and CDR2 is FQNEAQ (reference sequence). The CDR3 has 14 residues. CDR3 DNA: TGTGCCAGCAGCGTTAGGACCAATCCAACTGAAGCTTTCTTT. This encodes CASSVRTNPTEAFF.

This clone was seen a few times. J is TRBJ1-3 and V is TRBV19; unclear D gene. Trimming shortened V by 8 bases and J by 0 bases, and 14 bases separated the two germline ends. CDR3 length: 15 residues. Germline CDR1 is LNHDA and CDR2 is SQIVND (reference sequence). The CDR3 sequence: CASYGHLFSGNTIYF. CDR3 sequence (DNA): TGTGCCAGTTATGGGCACCTTTTCTCTGGAAACACCATATATTTT.

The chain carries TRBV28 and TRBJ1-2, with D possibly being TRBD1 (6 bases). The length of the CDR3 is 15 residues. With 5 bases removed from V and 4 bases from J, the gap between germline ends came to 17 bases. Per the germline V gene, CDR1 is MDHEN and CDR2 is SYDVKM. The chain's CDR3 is CASSPYLTGSYGYTF. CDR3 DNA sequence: TGTGCCAGCAGTCCTTATTTAACAGGGTCCTATGGCTACACCTTC.

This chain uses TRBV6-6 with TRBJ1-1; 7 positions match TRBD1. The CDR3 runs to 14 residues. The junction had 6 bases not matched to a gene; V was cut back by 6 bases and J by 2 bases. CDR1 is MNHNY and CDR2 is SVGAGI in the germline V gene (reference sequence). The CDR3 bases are TGTGCCAGCAGGGACGGACAGGTCAACACTGAAGCTTTCTTT. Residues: CASRDGQVNTEAFF.

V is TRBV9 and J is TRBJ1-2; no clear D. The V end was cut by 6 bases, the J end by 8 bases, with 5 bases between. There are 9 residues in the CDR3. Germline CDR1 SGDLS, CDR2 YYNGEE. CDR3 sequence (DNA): TGTGCCAGCAATGGCGGCTACACCTTC. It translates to CASNGGYTF.

The CDR3 region has the DNA TGCGCCAGCAGCCAAGATGACGACCGTAGCAATCAGCCCCAGCATTTT. Amino acids: CASSQDDDRSNQPQHF. This rearrangement joins TRBV4-3 to TRBJ1-5; D unclear. The germline CDR1 and CDR2 sequences are LGHNA and YSLEER. This CDR3 spans 16 amino acids. Trimming stripped 0 bases from V and 0 bases from J, with 9 bases between.

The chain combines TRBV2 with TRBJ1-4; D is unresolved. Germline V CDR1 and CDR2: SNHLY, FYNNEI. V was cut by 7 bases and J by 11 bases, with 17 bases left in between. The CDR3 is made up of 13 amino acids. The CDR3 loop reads CASTEAGVGKLFF. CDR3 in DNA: TGTGCCAGCACCGAAGCCGGGGTTGGGAAACTGTTTTTT.

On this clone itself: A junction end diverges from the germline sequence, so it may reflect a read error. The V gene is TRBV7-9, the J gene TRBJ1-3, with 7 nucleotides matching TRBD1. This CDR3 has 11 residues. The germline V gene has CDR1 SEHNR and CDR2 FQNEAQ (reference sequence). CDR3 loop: CASSPGQPNEF. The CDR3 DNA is TGTGCCAGCAGCCCGGGACAGCCGAACGAATTT. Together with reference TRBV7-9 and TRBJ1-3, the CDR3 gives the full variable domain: DTGVSQNPRHKITKRGQNVTFRCDPISEHNRLYWYRQTLGQGPEFLTYFQNEAQLEKSRLLSDRFSAERPKGSFSTLEIQRTEQGDSAMYLCASSPGQPNEFGEGSWLTVV.

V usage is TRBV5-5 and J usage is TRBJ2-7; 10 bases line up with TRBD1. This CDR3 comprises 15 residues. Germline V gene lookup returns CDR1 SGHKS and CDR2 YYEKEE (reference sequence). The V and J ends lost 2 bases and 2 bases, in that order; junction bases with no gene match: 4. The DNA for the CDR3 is TGTGCCAGCAGCTTCTCCGGGACAGGGGCCTACGAGCAGTACTTC. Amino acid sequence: CASSFSGTGAYEQYF.

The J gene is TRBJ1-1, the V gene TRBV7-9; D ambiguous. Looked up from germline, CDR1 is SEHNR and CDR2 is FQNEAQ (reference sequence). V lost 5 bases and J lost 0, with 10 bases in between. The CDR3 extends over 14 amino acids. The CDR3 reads CASSPGRLNTEAFF. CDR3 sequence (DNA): TGTGCCAGCAGCCCTGGACGGTTGAACACTGAAGCTTTCTTT.

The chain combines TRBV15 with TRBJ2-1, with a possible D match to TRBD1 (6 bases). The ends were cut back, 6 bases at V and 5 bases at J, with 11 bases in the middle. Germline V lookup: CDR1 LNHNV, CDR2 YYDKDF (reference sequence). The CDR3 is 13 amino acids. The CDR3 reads CATSTRQDNEQFF. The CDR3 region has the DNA TGTGCCACCAGTACCCGACAGGACAATGAGCAGTTCTTC.